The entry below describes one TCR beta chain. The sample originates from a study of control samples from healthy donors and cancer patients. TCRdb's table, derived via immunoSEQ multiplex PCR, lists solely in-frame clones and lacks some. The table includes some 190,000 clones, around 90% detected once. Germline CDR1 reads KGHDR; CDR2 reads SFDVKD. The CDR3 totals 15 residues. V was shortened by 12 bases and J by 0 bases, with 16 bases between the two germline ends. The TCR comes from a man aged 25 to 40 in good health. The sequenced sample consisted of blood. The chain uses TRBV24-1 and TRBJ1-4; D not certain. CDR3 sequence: CASLGGNATNEKLFF. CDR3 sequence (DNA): TGTGCCTCACTTGGTGGGAATGCAACTAATGAAAAACTGTTTTTT.